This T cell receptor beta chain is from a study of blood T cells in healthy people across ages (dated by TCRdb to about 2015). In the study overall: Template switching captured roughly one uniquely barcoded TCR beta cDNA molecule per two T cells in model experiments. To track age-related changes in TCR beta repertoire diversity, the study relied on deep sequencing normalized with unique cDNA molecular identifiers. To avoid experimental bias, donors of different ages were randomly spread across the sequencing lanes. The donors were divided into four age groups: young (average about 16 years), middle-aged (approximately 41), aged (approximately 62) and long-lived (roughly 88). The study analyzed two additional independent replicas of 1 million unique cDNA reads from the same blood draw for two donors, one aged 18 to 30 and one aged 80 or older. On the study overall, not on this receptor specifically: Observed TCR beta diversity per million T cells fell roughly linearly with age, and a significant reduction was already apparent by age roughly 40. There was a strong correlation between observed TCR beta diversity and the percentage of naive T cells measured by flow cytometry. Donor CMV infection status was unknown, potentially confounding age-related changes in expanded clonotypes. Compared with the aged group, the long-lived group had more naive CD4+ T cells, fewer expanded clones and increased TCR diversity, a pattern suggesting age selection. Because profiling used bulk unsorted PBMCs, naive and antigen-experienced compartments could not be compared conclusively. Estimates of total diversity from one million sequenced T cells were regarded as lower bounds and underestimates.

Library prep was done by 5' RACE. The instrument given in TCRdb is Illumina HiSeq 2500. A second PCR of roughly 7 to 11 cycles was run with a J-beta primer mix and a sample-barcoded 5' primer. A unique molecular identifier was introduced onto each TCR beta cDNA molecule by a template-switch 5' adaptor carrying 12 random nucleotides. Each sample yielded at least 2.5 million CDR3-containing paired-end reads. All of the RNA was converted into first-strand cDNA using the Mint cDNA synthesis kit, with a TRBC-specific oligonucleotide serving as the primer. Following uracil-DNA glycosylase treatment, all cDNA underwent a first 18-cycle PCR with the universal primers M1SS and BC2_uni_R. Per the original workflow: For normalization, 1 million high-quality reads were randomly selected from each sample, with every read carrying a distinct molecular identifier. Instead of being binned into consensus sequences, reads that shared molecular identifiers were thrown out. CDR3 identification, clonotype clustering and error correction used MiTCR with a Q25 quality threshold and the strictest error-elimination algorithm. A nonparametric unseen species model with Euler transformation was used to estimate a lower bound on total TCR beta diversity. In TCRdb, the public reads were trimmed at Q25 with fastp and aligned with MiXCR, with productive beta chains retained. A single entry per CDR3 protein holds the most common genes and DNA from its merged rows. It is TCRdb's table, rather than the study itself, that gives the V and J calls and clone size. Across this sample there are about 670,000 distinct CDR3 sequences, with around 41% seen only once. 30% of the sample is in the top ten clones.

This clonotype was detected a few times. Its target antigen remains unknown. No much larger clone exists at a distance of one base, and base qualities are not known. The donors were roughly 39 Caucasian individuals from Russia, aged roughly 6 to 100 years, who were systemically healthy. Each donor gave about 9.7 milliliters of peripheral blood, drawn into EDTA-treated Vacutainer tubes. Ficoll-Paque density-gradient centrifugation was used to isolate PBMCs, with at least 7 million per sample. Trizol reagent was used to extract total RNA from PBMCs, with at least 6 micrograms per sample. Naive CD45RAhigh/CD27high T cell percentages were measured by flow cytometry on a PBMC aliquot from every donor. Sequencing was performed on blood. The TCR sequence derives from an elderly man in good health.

The DNA sequence is TGCAGCACGGGGGGGACTAGCGGGACAGATACGCAGTATTTT. This is translated as CSTGGTSGTDTQYF. Recombination linked TRBV29-1 to TRBJ2-3, with 12 bases in between that match TRBD2. The CDR3 has 14 amino acids, counting the end cysteine and phenylalanine. The read is trimmed to its CDR3 DNA, 42 bases read in frame from base 1. CDR1 SQVTM and CDR2 ANQGSEA were looked up in the germline V gene. Clipping removes 8 bases from V and 3 bases from J, with 6 as the unmatched junction base count.